The 5 T cell receptor beta chains below were found in one sample sequenced in a study of OX40 agonist ivuxolimab in advanced cancers. The protocol was immunoSEQ multiplex PCR, while the TCRdb copy is restricted to in-frame clones and leaves out a portion. The data show around 75,000 clones, with just under 90% seen just once and less than 3% held by the top ten. This sample comprised CD4+ or CD8+ T cells sorted from blood, obtained in a trial of the OX40 agonist ivuxolimab. Receptors originate from an adult with an advanced solid tumor such as melanoma, head and neck, liver or kidney cancer.

The chain links TRBV15 to TRBJ2-1; the D gene could be TRBD1 or TRBD2 (6 bases each). From germline, CDR1 is LNHNV and CDR2 YYDKDF (reference sequence). Trimming cost V 7 bases and J 4 bases, with 11 bases left between them. This CDR3 spans 13 amino acids. DNA for the CDR3: TGTGCCACCACTGGAGGGGGTTACAATGAGCAGTTCTTC. This encodes CATTGGGYNEQFF.

The chain recombines TRBV6-6 with TRBJ1-1; 7 nucleotides match TRBD1. V lost 0 bases and J lost 1; bases outside the gene matches: 2. CDR1 and CDR2 from the germline V gene are MNHNY and SVGAGI (reference sequence). This CDR3 is built from 15 residues. The CDR3: CASSYSRTGNTEAFF. In nucleotides, the CDR3 is TGTGCCAGCAGTTACTCAAGGACAGGGAACACTGAAGCTTTCTTT.

The genes are TRBV2 and TRBJ1-6; TRBD1 is a possible D gene (6 bases). Trimming removed 8 bases at V and 9 bases at J, with 14 bases between. Germline V gene sequence: CDR1 SNHLY, CDR2 FYNNEI. The CDR3 is made up of 13 amino acids. Written as DNA, the CDR3 is TGTGCCAGCCACCAGGACAGTACTTCACCCCTCCACTTT. As protein: CASHQDSTSPLHF.

The genes are TRBV6-6 and TRBJ2-3; 9 bases map to TRBD2. CDR1 is MNHNY, CDR2 SVGAGI, per germline (reference sequence). V was clipped by 7 bases and J by 1 base; unmatched bases: 6. CDR3 length: 15 amino acids. For the CDR3, the DNA is TGTGCCAGCACCCTAGCGGGGCAAGGCACAGATACGCAGTATTTT. It specifies CASTLAGQGTDTQYF.

This clone was detected once. The chain has TRBV2 and TRBJ1-6; a weak D match, TRBD1 (6 bases). Trimming stripped 7 bases from V and 0 bases from J, with 13 bases between. This CDR3 is built from 16 residues. Germline V gives CDR1 SNHLY, CDR2 FYNNEI. The CDR3 protein is CASKGQRSSYNSPLHF. Here the CDR3 DNA reads TGTGCCAGCAAAGGACAGAGGAGCTCCTATAATTCACCCCTCCACTTT.